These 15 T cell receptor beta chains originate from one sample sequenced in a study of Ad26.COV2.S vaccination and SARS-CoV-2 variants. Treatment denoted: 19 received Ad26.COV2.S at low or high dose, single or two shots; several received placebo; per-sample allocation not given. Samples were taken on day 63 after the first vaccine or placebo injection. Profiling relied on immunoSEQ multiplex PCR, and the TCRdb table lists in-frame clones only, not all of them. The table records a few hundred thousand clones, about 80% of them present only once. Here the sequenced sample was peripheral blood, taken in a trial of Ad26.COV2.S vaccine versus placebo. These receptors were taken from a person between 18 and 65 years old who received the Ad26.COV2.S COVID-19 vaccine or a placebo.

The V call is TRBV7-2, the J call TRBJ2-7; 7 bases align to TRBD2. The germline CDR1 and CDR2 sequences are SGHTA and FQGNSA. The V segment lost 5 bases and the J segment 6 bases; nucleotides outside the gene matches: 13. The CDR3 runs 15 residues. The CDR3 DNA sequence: TGTGCCAGCAGCCCCACGCGGGGAGCGGGGTCCGAGCAGTACTTC. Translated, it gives CASSPTRGAGSEQYF.

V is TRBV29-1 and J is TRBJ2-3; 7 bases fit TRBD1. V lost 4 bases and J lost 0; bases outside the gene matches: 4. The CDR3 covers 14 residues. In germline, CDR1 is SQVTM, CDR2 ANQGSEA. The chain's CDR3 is CSVGQGTSTDTQYF. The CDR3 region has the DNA TGCAGCGTTGGACAGGGCACAAGCACAGATACGCAGTATTTT.

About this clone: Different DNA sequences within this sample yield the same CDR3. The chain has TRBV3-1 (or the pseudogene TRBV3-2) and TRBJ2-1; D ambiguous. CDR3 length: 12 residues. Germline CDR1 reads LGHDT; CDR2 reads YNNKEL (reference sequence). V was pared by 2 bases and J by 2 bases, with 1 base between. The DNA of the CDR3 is TGTGCCAGCAGCCAAACCTACAATGAGCAGTTCTTC. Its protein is CASSQTYNEQFF.

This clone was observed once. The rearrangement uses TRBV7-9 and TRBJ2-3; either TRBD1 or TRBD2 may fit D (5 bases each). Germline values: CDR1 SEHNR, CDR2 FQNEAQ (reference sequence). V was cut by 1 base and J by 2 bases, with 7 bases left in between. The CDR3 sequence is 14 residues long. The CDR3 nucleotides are TGTGCCAGCAGCTTAGGGGGGAACACAGATACGCAGTATTTT. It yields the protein CASSLGGNTDTQYF.

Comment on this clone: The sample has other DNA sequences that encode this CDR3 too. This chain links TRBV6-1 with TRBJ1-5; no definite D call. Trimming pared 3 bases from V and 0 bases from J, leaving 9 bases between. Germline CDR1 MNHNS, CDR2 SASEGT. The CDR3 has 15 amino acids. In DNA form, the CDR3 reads TGTGCCAGCAGTGAGGGAGGTTATAGCAATCAGCCCCAGCATTTT. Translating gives CASSEGGYSNQPQHF.

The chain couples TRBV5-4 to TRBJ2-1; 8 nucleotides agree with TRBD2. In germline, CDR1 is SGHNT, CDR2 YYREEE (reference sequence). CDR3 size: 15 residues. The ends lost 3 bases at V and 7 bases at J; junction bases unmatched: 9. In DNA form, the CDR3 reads TGTGCCAGCAGCTCCGGACTAGCCTGGAGGAATGAGCAGTTCTTC. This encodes CASSSGLAWRNEQFF.

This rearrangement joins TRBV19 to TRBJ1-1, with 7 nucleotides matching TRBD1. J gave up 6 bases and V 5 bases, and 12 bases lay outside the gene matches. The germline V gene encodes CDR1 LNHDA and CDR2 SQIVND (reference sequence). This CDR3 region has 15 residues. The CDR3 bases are TGTGCCAGTAGTGTAAAGGGGGCTGGTATGGCTGAAGCTTTCTTT. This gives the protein CASSVKGAGMAEAFF.

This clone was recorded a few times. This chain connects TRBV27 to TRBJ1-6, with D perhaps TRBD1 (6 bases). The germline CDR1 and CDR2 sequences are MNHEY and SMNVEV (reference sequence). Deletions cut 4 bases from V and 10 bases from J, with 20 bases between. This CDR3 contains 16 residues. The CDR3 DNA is TGTGCCAGCAGTTCAGAACAGGGTTGGTCTTGGTCACCCCTCCACTTT. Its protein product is CASSSEQGWSWSPLHF.

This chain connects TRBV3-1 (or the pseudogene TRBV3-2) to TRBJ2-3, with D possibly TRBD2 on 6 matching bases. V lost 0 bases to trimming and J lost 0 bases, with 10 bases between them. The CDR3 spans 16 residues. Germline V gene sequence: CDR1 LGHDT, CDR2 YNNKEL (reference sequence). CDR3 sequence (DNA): TGTGCCAGCAGCCAAGATCGGAGCGGGAGCACAGATACGCAGTATTTT. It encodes CASSQDRSGSTDTQYF.

The CDR3 DNA is TGCGCCAGCAGCCAAAAAACTTACGGACAGGGATTTGGTGGCTACACCTTC. Amino acid sequence: CASSQKTYGQGFGGYTF. The chain couples TRBV4-1 to TRBJ1-2, with 8 bases that match TRBD1. The junction had 15 bases not matched to a gene; V was cut back by 2 bases and J by 7 bases. CDR3 length: 17 amino acids. Germline loops: CDR1 MGHRA, CDR2 YSYEKL.

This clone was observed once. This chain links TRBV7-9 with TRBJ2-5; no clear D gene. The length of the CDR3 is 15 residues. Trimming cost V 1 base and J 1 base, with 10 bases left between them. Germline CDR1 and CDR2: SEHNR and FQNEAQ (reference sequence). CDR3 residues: CASSLDGRPQETQYF. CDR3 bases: TGTGCCAGCAGCTTAGATGGCAGGCCCCAAGAGACCCAGTACTTC.

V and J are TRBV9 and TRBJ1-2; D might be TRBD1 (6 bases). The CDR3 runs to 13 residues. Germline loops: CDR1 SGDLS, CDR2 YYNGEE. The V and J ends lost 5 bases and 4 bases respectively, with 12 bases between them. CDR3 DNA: TGTGCCAGCAGAAGGGACACCAGCTATGGCTACACCTTC. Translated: CASRRDTSYGYTF.

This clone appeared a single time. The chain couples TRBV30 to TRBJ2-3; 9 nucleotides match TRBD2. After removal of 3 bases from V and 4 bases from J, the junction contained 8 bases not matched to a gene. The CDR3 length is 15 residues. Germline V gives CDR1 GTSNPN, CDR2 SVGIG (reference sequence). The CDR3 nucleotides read TGTGCCTGGAGAGTCGCGGGAGGGCCCTCAGATACGCAGTATTTT. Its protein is CAWRVAGGPSDTQYF.

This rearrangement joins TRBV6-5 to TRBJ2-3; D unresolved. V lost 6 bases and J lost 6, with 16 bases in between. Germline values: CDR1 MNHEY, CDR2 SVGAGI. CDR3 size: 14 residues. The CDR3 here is CASSRRQSADTQYF. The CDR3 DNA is TGTGCCAGCAGCCGAAGGCAGTCAGCGGATACGCAGTATTTT.

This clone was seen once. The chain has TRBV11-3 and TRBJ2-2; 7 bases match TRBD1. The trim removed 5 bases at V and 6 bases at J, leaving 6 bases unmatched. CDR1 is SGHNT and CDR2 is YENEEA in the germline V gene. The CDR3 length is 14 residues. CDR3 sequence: CASSLGQSAGELFF. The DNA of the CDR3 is TGTGCCAGCAGCCTGGGACAGTCGGCCGGGGAGCTGTTTTTT. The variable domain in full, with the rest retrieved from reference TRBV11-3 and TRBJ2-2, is EAGVVQSPRYKIIEKKQPVAFWCNPISGHNTLYWYLQNLGQGPELLIRYENEEAVDDSQLPKDRFSAERLKGVDSTLKIQPAELGDSAVYLCASSLGQSAGELFFGEGSRLTVL.